This paragraph reports one T cell receptor (beta chain). Its antigen is as yet unknown. With V trimmed by 4 bases and J by 7 bases, 3 bases remained unmatched. There are 15 residues in the CDR3. The germline V gene has CDR1 SNHLY and CDR2 FYNNEI. These data are taken from a study of shared clonotypes between healthy human individuals. General study points: Large depth notwithstanding, sorted-subset sequencing proved incomplete by rarefaction. The genetic and exposure-history diversity represented was limited by few donors.

TCRdb keeps only in-frame clones here, not all; method: immunoSEQ multiplex PCR. The sample contains about 1.1 million clones, 60% to 85% of which appear only once. The chain employs TRBV2 and TRBJ2-1; 14 positions agree with TRBD2. The specimen sequenced was memory CD4+ T cells from PBMCs. Subset noted: CD45RA-negative fraction. This TCR was recovered from a man between 18 and 29 years old in good health. Some clones in this sample may be carry-over from other donors' samples. The CDR3 DNA sequence: TGTGCCAGCAGTGCCGGGACTAGCGGGAGTAATGAGCAGTTCTTC. It specifies CASSAGTSGSNEQFF.